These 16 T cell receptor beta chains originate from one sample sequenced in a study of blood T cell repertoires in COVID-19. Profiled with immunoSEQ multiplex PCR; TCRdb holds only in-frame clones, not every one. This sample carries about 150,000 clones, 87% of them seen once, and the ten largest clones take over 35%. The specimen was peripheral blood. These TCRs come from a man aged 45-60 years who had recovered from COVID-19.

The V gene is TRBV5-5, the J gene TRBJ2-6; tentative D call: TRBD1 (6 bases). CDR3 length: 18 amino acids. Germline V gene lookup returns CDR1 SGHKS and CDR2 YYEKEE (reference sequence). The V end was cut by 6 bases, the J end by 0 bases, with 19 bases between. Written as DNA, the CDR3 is TGTGCCAGCATCCCCAACAGGGCAAGAACCTCTGGGGCCAACGTCCTGACTTTC. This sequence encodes CASIPNRARTSGANVLTF.

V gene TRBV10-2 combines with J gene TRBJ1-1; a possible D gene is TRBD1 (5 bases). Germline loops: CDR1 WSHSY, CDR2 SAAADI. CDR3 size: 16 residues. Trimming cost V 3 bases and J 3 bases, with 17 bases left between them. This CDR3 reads CASSDPDRAWDTEAFF. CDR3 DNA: TGCGCCAGCAGTGACCCTGACAGAGCTTGGGACACTGAAGCTTTCTTT.

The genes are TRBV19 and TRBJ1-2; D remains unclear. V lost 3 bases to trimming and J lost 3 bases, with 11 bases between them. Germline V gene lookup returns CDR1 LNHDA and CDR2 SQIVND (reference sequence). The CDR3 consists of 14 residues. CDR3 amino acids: CASSMTSRDYGYTF. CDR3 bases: TGTGCCAGTAGTATGACCTCGAGGGACTATGGCTACACCTTC.

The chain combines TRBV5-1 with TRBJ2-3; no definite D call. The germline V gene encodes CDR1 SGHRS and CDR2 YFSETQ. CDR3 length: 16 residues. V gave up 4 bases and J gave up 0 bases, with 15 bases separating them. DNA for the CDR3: TGCGCCAGCAGCCCCCGCCCGTCGACTAGCACAGATACGCAGTATTTT. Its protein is CASSPRPSTSTDTQYF.

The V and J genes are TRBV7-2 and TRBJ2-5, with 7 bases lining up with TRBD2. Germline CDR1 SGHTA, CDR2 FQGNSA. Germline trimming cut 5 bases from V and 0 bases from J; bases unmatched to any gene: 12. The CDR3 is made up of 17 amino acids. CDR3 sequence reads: CASSTSAGGKYQETQYF. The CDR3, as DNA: TGTGCCAGCAGCACCTCCGCCGGGGGGAAGTACCAAGAGACCCAGTACTTC.

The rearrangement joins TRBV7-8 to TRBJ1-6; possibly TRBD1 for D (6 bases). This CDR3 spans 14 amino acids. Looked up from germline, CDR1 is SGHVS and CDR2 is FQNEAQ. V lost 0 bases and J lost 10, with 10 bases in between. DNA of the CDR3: TGTGCCAGCAGCTTAGCCCGGACAGAATCACCCCTCCACTTT. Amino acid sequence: CASSLARTESPLHF.

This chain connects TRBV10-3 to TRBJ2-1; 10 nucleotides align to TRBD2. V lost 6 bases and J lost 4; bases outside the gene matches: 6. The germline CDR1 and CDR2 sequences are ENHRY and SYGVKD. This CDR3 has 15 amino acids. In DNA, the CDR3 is TGTGCCATCAGCCTTAGTAGCGGGGGGTACAATGAGCAGTTCTTC. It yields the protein CAISLSSGGYNEQFF.

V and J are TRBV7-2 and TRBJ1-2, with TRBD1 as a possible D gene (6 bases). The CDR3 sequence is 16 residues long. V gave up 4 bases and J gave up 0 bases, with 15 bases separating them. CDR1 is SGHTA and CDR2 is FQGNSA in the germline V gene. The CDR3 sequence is CASSSVTGTSNYGYTF. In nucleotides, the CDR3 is TGTGCCAGCAGCTCGGTTACCGGGACATCTAACTATGGCTACACCTTC. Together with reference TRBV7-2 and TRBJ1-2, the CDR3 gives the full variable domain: GAGVSQSPSNKVTEKGKDVELRCDPISGHTALYWYRQSLGQGLEFLIYFQGNSAPDKSGLPSDRFSAERTGGSVSTLTIQRTQQEDSAVYLCASSSVTGTSNYGYTFGSGTRLTVV.

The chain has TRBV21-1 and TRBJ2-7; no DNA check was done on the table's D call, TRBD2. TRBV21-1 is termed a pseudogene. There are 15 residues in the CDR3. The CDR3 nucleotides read TGTGCCAGCAGCAAAGTTTTCTTCCGGGATGGCGAGCAGTACTTC. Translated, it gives CASSKVFFRDGEQYF.

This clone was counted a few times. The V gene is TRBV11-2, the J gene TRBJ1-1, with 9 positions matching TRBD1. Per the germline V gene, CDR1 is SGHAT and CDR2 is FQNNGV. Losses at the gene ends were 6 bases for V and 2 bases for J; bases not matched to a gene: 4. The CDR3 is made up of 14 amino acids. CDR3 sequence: CASRLGQGNTEAFF. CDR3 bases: TGTGCCAGCAGGTTGGGACAGGGCAACACTGAAGCTTTCTTT. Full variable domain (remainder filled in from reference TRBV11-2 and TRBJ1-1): EAGVAQSPRYKIIEKRQSVAFWCNPISGHATLYWYQQILGQGPKLLIQFQNNGVVDDSQLPKDRFSAERLKGVDSTLKIQPAKLEDSAVYLCASRLGQGNTEAFFGQGTRLTVV.

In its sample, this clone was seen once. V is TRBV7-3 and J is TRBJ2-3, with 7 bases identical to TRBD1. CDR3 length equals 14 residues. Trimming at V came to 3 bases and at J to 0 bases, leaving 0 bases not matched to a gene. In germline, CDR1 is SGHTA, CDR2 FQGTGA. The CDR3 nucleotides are TGTGCCAGCAGCTTGGGACAGAGCACAGATACGCAGTATTTT. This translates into CASSLGQSTDTQYF.

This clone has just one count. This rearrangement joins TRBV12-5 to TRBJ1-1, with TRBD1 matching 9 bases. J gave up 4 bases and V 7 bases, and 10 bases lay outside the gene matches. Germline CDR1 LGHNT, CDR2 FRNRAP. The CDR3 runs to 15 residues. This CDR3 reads CASARTGAEGTEAFF. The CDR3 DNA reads TGTGCTAGTGCTAGGACAGGGGCAGAGGGCACTGAAGCTTTCTTT.

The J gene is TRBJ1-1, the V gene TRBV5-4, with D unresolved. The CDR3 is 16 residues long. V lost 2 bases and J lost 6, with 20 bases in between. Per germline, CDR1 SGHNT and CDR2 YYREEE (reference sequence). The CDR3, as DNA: TGTGCCAGCAGCTTAGCCGGTGTGATTATTAACTCTGAAGCTTTCTTT. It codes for CASSLAGVIINSEAFF. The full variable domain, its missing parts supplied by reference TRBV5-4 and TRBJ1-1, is ETGVTQSPTHLIKTRGQQVTLRCSSQSGHNTVSWYQQALGQGPQFIFQYYREEENGRGNFPPRFSGLQFPNYSSELNVNALELDDSALYLCASSLAGVIINSEAFFGQGTRLTVV.

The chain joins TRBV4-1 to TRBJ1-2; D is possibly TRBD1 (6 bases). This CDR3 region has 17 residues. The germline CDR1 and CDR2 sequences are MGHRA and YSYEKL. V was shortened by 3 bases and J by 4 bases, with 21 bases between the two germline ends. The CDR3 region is CASSQTLSGGGGYGYTF. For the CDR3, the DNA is TGCGCCAGCAGCCAGACCTTGTCGGGGGGGGGCGGCTATGGCTACACCTTC.

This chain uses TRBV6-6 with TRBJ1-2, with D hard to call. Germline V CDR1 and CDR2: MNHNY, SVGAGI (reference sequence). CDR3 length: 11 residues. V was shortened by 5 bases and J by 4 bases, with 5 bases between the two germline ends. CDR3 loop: CASSQSYGYTF. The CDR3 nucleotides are TGTGCCAGCAGTCAGAGCTATGGCTACACCTTC.

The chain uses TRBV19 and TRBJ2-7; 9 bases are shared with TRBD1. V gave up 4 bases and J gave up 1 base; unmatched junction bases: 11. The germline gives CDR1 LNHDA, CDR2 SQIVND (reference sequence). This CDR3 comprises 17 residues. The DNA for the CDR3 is TGTGCCAGTAGTAATCGGGACAGGGTTTTGGGATCCTACGAGCAGTACTTC. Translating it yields CASSNRDRVLGSYEQYF.